Reported below is one T cell receptor beta chain. Its antigen remains unknown. The data stem from a study of CD8 T cells in ankylosing spondylitis. Each TCR beta library was made by quantitative 5'-RACE that incorporated molecular barcodes. TCRdb redid the calling of the 5' RACE reads with MiXCR, one entry per CDR3 protein. The sample holds 50,000 to 70,000 distinct CDR3 sequences, about 6% seen once. In germline, CDR1 is SGHNT, CDR2 YENEEA. The germline V and J ends were trimmed by 1 base and 2 bases, with 10 bases remaining between them. There are 15 residues in the CDR3. Study results and caveats: Peripheral blood held disease-linked clones only at relatively low frequency, and these were CD8+. Typical of ankylosing spondylitis blood, it appeared, was a TCR beta motif of eight highly homologous variants. Disease-associated clones were reportedly significantly overrepresented in matched ankylosing spondylitis synovial fluid.

This rearrangement joins TRBV11-3 to TRBJ2-3; D is undetermined. The TCR sequence derives from a male donor with ankylosing spondylitis. Sequenced material: synovial fluid, either unsorted or a sorted T cell fraction (not recorded which). The CDR3 is CASSLGVDSTDTQYF. CDR3 in DNA: TGTGCCAGCAGCTTAGGGGTAGACTCCACAGATACGCAGTATTTT. The full variable domain, rest sourced from reference TRBV11-3 and TRBJ2-3, is EAGVVQSPRYKIIEKKQPVAFWCNPISGHNTLYWYLQNLGQGPELLIRYENEEAVDDSQLPKDRFSAERLKGVDSTLKIQPAELGDSAVYLCASSLGVDSTDTQYFGPGTRLTVL.